One T cell receptor (beta chain) is described in this entry. It lacks a known antigen. Within one base of it there is no much larger clone, and no base qualities were kept. These data are taken from a study of cytomegalovirus exposure and HLA in healthy donors (dated by TCRdb to between 2016 and 2019). For the wider study: The roughly 650 repertoires of the first cohort and the 110 or so validation repertoires were produced on the same platform, according to a later analysis. The study was designed to test whether signatures of past pathogen exposure could be identified by cataloging public T cell receptors. Along with the approximately 700-subject first cohort, a separate validation cohort of about 110 different subjects was used. To predict cytomegalovirus infection status, the study combined high-throughput TCR immunosequencing, statistical association of individual TCRs with disease status, and machine learning.

Summary of the overall study and its limitations: In both the original and validation cohorts, the classifier was reported to diagnose cytomegalovirus status with high specificity and sensitivity. A later analysis lacked HLA typing for the validation cohort, so it scored co-occurrence in that cohort across all 120 or so repertoires. In vitro tests confirmed that a few of the cytomegalovirus-associated TCR beta chains recognize cytomegalovirus antigens. The study gave a list of 150 to 200 TCR beta chains associated with cytomegalovirus. Of the cluster scores, roughly 93% were above 0 in a later analysis, which found that TCRs clustered in the first cohort also tended to co-occur in the approximately 120 validation repertoires. According to the authors, the approach could potentially be generalized to other disease states and immunological phenotypes. While some public TCRs were present in many individuals, most TCR sequences turned up only very rarely across donors.

V and J are truncated by 5 bases and 6 bases respectively, leaving an intervening sequence of 17 bases. Taken from cysteine to phenylalanine, the CDR3 has 14 residues. The read is trimmed to its CDR3 DNA, 42 bases read in frame from base 1. From the germline V gene (reference sequence), CDR1 is LNHDA and CDR2 is SQIVND. Libraries were constructed by the immunoSEQ multiplex PCR assay. The original methods were these. A statistical classification framework was developed to diagnose cytomegalovirus status using the catalog of TCR beta chain sequences. In its TCRdb copy, this immuneACCESS table keeps in-frame sequences only and misses some clones. Where compared with another copy, unresolved V genes explain less than half of these, and the others have no known cause. That table supplies the V and J calls and clone size; D and trimming were determined from the DNA. This sample comprises about 82,000 clones, about 92% of them detected only once. The ten largest clones represent 0.65% to 0.7% of the sample.

Donors formed part of the validation cohort, which comprised over a hundred subjects and was distinct from the first cohort of 690 or so subjects. The sequence was obtained from a man between 18 and 35 years old in good health and CMV-seronegative. Sequencing was done on a sample of PBMCs. This receptor chain uses TRBV19 and TRBJ2-7; possibly the D gene is TRBD2, per 6 matching bases. The sequenced DNA is TGTGCCAGTAGTCCGCGGGGCTCCTCGCCCGAGCAGTACTTC. This sequence encodes CASSPRGSSPEQYF. With the portions outside the CDR3 filled from the reference TRBV19 and TRBJ2-7 genes, the complete variable region becomes DGGITQSPKYLFRKEGQNVTLSCEQNLNHDAMYWYRQDPGQGLRLIYYSQIVNDFQKGDIAEGYSVSREKKESFPLTVTSAQKNPTAFYLCASSPRGSSPEQYFGPGTRLTVT.